This T cell receptor beta chain is from a study of blood T cell repertoires in COVID-19. About the research overall: The analysed material was cDNA or gDNA that came from T cells, B-cell-depleted T cells, or PBMCs.

Original handling: Scientists estimated how many nucleated cells there were by amplifying reference gene primers. Using immunoSEQ multiplex PCR, the repertoire was profiled, and TCRdb retains in-frame clones only, with some absent. V and J calls and clone size follow that table, whereas D and trimming were derived from the DNA. The profile shows under 75,000 clones, 85% to 90% of them singletons. With V trimmed by 5 bases and J by 4 bases, 4 bases remained unmatched. CDR3 length: 13 amino acids. The J gene is TRBJ1-2, the V gene TRBV12-3 or TRBV12-4; 7 bases align to TRBD1. Sequencing was carried out using peripheral blood. This clonotype was obtained from a man aged 50 to 60 with acute or convalescent COVID-19. CDR3 nucleotides: TGTGCCAGCAGTCCGACAGGGCTCTATGGCTACACCTTC. Translation gives CASSPTGLYGYTF.